The 21 T cell receptor beta chains below were found in one sample sequenced in a study of PD-L1 blockade in urothelial cancer. Sequencing used immunoSEQ multiplex PCR; TCRdb keeps in-frame clones, though not all of them. The data contain 20,000 to 30,000 clones, 84% of them seen just once; the ten biggest clones take up 8% to 10%. Sequencing used PBMCs, obtained around atezolizumab (anti-PD-L1) treatment. These receptors were taken from a man in his 70s with urothelial cancer.

The rearrangement uses TRBV19 and TRBJ1-2; no firm D call. CDR3 length equals 14 residues. The germline V gene encodes CDR1 LNHDA and CDR2 SQIVND (reference sequence). The V gene lost 7 bases and the J gene lost 3 bases, with 15 bases spanning the gap. The CDR3 DNA reads TGTGCCAGTAATGATCTCATGGGCTACTATGGCTACACCTTC. Its translation: CASNDLMGYYGYTF.

The V gene is TRBV30, the J gene TRBJ1-4; TRBD1 might be the D (5 bases). CDR3 length: 15 residues. CDR1 and CDR2 from the germline V gene are GTSNPN and SVGIG (reference sequence). V was clipped by 3 bases and J by 0 bases, with 11 bases between them. CDR3 protein: CAWSWGGATNEKLFF. Here the CDR3 DNA reads TGTGCCTGGAGCTGGGGGGGGGCAACTAATGAAAAACTGTTTTTT.

The J gene is TRBJ2-3, the V gene TRBV27; 9 bases map to TRBD2. CDR1 MNHEY and CDR2 SMNVEV come from the germline V gene (reference sequence). The CDR3 loop spans 17 amino acids. The junction had 14 bases not matched to a gene; V was cut back by 5 bases and J by 5 bases. DNA of the CDR3: TGTGCCAGCAGTCCTCCCCCCGGGCGGGAGGGGGAAGATACGCAGTATTTT. Residues: CASSPPPGREGEDTQYF.

Only a few counts were recorded for this clone. This sequence joins TRBV6-5 and TRBJ1-1; D might be TRBD1 (5 bases). V was shortened by 2 bases and J by 4 bases, with 11 bases between the two germline ends. The CDR3 is 14 amino acids. Germline CDR1 is MNHEY and CDR2 is SVGAGI. CDR3 nucleotide sequence: TGTGCCAGCAGTTACAGGGCGGGGGGCACTGAAGCTTTCTTT. This sequence encodes CASSYRAGGTEAFF.

The CDR3 DNA follows: TGTGCCAGTAGCGAAAACAGGGGAGCCTACGAGCAGTACTTC. This gives the protein CASSENRGAYEQYF. V usage is TRBV19 and J usage is TRBJ2-7; 7 bases align to TRBD1. V trimming: 6 bases; J trimming: 2 bases; junction bases outside the gene matches: 7. The CDR3 length is 14 residues. CDR1 and CDR2 from the germline V gene are LNHDA and SQIVND (reference sequence).

The chain employs TRBV30 and TRBJ2-7, with D hard to call. The V gene lost 0 bases and the J gene lost 3 bases, with 6 bases spanning the gap. The CDR3 length is 12 residues. CDR1 and CDR2 from the germline V gene are GTSNPN and SVGIG (reference sequence). CDR3 loop: CAWSVGNYEQYF. The DNA for the CDR3 is TGTGCCTGGAGTGTGGGCAACTACGAGCAGTACTTC.

The V and J genes are TRBV5-8 and TRBJ1-1; the match to TRBD1 covers 7 bases. This CDR3 contains 14 residues. Germline CDR1 and CDR2: SGHTS and YDEGEE. V shed 5 bases, J shed 0 bases, and the junction held 4 bases outside the gene matches. The CDR3 region has the DNA TGTGCCAGCAGGTGGGGACAGATGAACACTGAAGCTTTCTTT. This codes for CASRWGQMNTEAFF.

The chain combines TRBV2 with TRBJ2-5; D perhaps matches TRBD2 (6 bases). Germline CDR1 is SNHLY and CDR2 is FYNNEI. Trimming removed 5 bases from V and 4 bases from J, with 14 bases in between. The CDR3 covers 14 residues. Here the CDR3 reads CASSPSLGGETQYF. The CDR3 DNA reads as TGTGCCAGCAGTCCGTCGTTGGGGGGAGAGACCCAGTACTTC. The whole variable domain, filled in from reference TRBV2 and TRBJ2-5, reads EPEVTQTPSHQVTQMGQEVILRCVPISNHLYFYWYRQILGQKVEFLVSFYNNEISEKSEIFDDQFSVERPDGSNFTLKIRSTKLEDSAMYFCASSPSLGGETQYFGPGTRLLVL.

The J gene is TRBJ2-3, the V gene TRBV5-4; 7 bases are a match to TRBD1. Germline loops: CDR1 SGHNT, CDR2 YYREEE (reference sequence). This CDR3 is 16 amino acids long. V was clipped by 4 bases and J by 0 bases; unmatched bases: 8. The CDR3 is CASSPTGNVSTDTQYF. CDR3 sequence (DNA): TGTGCCAGCAGCCCGACAGGGAACGTCAGCACAGATACGCAGTATTTT. The entire variable domain, with the rest obtained from reference TRBV5-4 and TRBJ2-3, is as follows: ETGVTQSPTHLIKTRGQQVTLRCSSQSGHNTVSWYQQALGQGPQFIFQYYREEENGRGNFPPRFSGLQFPNYSSELNVNALELDDSALYLCASSPTGNVSTDTQYFGPGTRLTVL.

CDR3 sequence reads: CASSLGRTGGGGEQFF. For the CDR3, the DNA is TGCGCCAGCAGCTTGGGCAGGACAGGGGGCGGGGGTGAGCAGTTCTTC. The V call is TRBV5-1, the J call TRBJ2-1; 11 bases line up with TRBD1. This CDR3 comprises 16 residues. V lost 0 bases to trimming and J lost 9 bases; unmatched junction nucleotides: 8. From germline, CDR1 is SGHRS and CDR2 YFSETQ. The full variable domain, completed using reference TRBV5-1 and TRBJ2-1, is KAGVTQTPRYLIKTRGQQVTLSCSPISGHRSVSWYQQTPGQGLQFLFEYFSETQRNKGNFPGRFSGRQFSNSRSEMNVSTLELGDSALYLCASSLGRTGGGGEQFFGPGTRLTVL.

The chain has TRBV29-1 and TRBJ2-7, with D possibly matching TRBD2 (6 bases). The germline V gene has CDR1 SQVTM and CDR2 ANQGSEA. The length of the CDR3 is 12 residues. Between the trimmed V and J ends, which lost 4 bases and 4 bases, there was a span of 11 bases. The CDR3: CSVGGVRYEQYF. CDR3 in DNA: TGCAGCGTTGGCGGGGTGCGGTACGAGCAGTACTTC.

On this clone itself: One end of the junction does not line up with germline, which may come from a read error. This chain uses TRBV30 with TRBJ2-7; tentative D call: TRBD2 (7 bases). CDR1 is GTSNPN, CDR2 SVGIG, per germline (reference sequence). This CDR3 is 15 amino acids long. DNA of the CDR3: TGTGCCTGGAGTCAGAACAGGGACGGGGGGAGCGAGCAGTGCTTC. Protein product: CAWSQNRDGGSEQCF. Full variable domain (rest looked up from reference TRBV30 and TRBJ2-7): SQTIHQWPATLVQPVGSPLSLECTVEGTSNPNLYWYRQAAGRGLQLLFYSVGIGQISSEVPQNLSASRPQDRQFILSSKKLLLSDSGFYLCAWSQNRDGGSEQCFGPGTRLTVT.

This clone was counted a single time. The rearrangement joins TRBV7-9 to TRBJ1-3, with a tentative D call TRBD1 (5 bases). Germline V gene sequence: CDR1 SEHNR, CDR2 FQNEAQ (reference sequence). V gave up 4 bases and J gave up 0 bases, with 7 bases separating them. The CDR3 loop spans 14 amino acids. The CDR3 protein is CASSSGLSGNTIYF. As DNA, the CDR3 is TGTGCCAGCAGCTCGGGACTCTCTGGAAACACCATATATTTT.

This chain connects TRBV9 to TRBJ1-1; the D is unclear. Germline CDR1 and CDR2: SGDLS and YYNGEE. Trimming removed 0 bases from V and 6 bases from J, with 12 bases in between. The CDR3 consists of 14 residues. The CDR3 DNA follows: TGTGCCAGCAGCGTAGTGATAGGGCGGGCTGAAGCTTTCTTT. Encoded protein: CASSVVIGRAEAFF.

This chain connects TRBV5-1 to TRBJ2-3, with TRBD2 as a possible D gene (5 bases). CDR1 is SGHRS and CDR2 is YFSETQ in the germline V gene. Trimming took off 0 bases at V and 2 bases at J, with 13 bases between the two ends. The CDR3 loop spans 16 amino acids. The CDR3 loop is CASSLGEAGNTDTQYF. DNA for the CDR3: TGCGCCAGCAGCTTGGGGGAAGCCGGGAACACAGATACGCAGTATTTT.

The V and J genes are TRBV5-1 and TRBJ1-1; the match to TRBD1 covers 10 bases. Trimming removed 4 bases from V and 0 bases from J; junction bases left unmatched: 6. Germline CDR1 is SGHRS and CDR2 is YFSETQ. This CDR3 has 16 residues. The CDR3 loop is CASSPGQGLMNTEAFF. The CDR3 nucleotides read TGCGCCAGCAGCCCGGGACAGGGGTTAATGAACACTGAAGCTTTCTTT.

V usage is TRBV30 and J usage is TRBJ1-5; maybe TRBD1 (5 bases). V was pared by 2 bases and J by 7 bases, with 12 bases between. The CDR3 has 13 residues. Germline lookup yields CDR1 GTSNPN and CDR2 SVGIG (reference sequence). CDR3 nucleotides: TGTGCCTGGAGTATCCAGGGAATGCAGCCCCAGCATTTT. Its protein is CAWSIQGMQPQHF. The full variable domain, completed using reference TRBV30 and TRBJ1-5, is SQTIHQWPATLVQPVGSPLSLECTVEGTSNPNLYWYRQAAGRGLQLLFYSVGIGQISSEVPQNLSASRPQDRQFILSSKKLLLSDSGFYLCAWSIQGMQPQHFGDGTRLSIL.

The genes are TRBV7-9 and TRBJ1-1; 10 nucleotides align to TRBD1. V trimming: 1 base; J trimming: 0 bases; junction bases outside the gene matches: 5. The CDR3 has 17 amino acids. Germline loops: CDR1 SEHNR, CDR2 FQNEAQ (reference sequence). CDR3 in amino acids: CASSLGGQGPMNTEAFF. Here the CDR3 DNA reads TGTGCCAGCAGCTTAGGGGGACAGGGGCCGATGAACACTGAAGCTTTCTTT.

The rearrangement joins TRBV5-1 to TRBJ2-4; 7 positions match TRBD1. Germline V gene sequence: CDR1 SGHRS, CDR2 YFSETQ. This CDR3 is 19 amino acids long. The V and J ends lost 2 bases and 0 bases, in that order; junction bases with no gene match: 14. The CDR3 region is CASSFGSGGGNLAKNIQYF. The CDR3 DNA is TGCGCCAGCAGCTTTGGTTCAGGGGGTGGGAATCTAGCCAAAAACATTCAGTACTTC. The full variable domain, its missing parts supplied by reference TRBV5-1 and TRBJ2-4, is KAGVTQTPRYLIKTRGQQVTLSCSPISGHRSVSWYQQTPGQGLQFLFEYFSETQRNKGNFPGRFSGRQFSNSRSEMNVSTLELGDSALYLCASSFGSGGGNLAKNIQYFGAGTRLSVL.

The genes are TRBV5-1 and TRBJ2-5, with TRBD2 as a possible D gene (7 bases). This CDR3 is built from 14 residues. With 2 bases removed from V and 5 bases from J, the gap between germline ends came to 13 bases. The germline gives CDR1 SGHRS, CDR2 YFSETQ. The CDR3 here is CASSFGGGWETQYF. In DNA, the CDR3 is TGCGCCAGCAGCTTCGGCGGGGGCTGGGAGACCCAGTACTTC.

The rearrangement links TRBV6-5 to TRBJ1-2, with D possibly TRBD1 on 6 matching bases. The CDR3 is made up of 13 amino acids. Between the trimmed V and J ends, which lost 5 bases and 7 bases, there was a span of 14 bases. Germline CDR1 reads MNHEY; CDR2 reads SVGAGI. CDR3: CASSTGTFIGYTF. The CDR3 DNA sequence: TGTGCCAGCAGTACAGGGACATTTATTGGCTACACCTTC.